Sequencing of this T cell receptor (beta chain) was carried out in a study of blood T cell repertoires in COVID-19 (dated by TCRdb to the early 2020s). Regarding the complete study: Collaborator samples came from the United States, Italy and Spain and covered acute and convalescent phases of COVID-19. Subjects who had been exposed to COVID-19, were actively infected with it, or had recovered from it provided the deeply sampled blood TCRbeta repertoires that made up the dataset. Nearly every sample came with metadata listing a de-identified subject ID, COVID-19 status, age in years and sex. The samples were drawn from two sources: the first 160 participants of the ongoing ImmuneRACE study, and 1,000 to 1,500 subjects contributed by 6 global collaborators. The material from the prospective study consisted of cDNA or gDNA derived from T cells, B-cell-depleted T cells, or PBMCs. Where available, HLA class I and class II types were taken from metadata supplied by the sample provider and were not determined by assay-based typing. A freely available public database, intended as a resource for researchers studying the immune response to SARS-CoV-2, is where the repertoires were released.

Trimming removed 5 bases from V and 6 bases from J; the gene matches leave 4 bases unexplained. The CDR3 contains 14 residues, cysteine and phenylalanine counted. Of all the DNA, just the CDR3 is kept, 42 bases in frame from base 1. CDR1 and CDR2 are drawn from the germline V gene: ENHRY, SYGVKD. Each collaborating institution followed its own protocols to collect whole blood in K2EDTA tubes. For TCRbeta analysis, collaborators shipped samples as frozen whole blood, isolated PBMCs, or DNA extracted from either of those sample types. TCRbeta CDR3 regions were amplified from genomic DNA using the immunoSEQ Assay, a bias-controlled multiplex PCR. On the study's bioinformatics: Nucleated cell counts per sample were estimated from amplification of reference gene primers within the assay. To quantify the absolute abundance of each unique TCRbeta CDR3 rearrangement, sequence reads were collapsed and filtered. For each sample, productive Simpson clonality was calculated as the square root of Simpson's diversity index across productive rearrangements. Not all clones reach the TCRdb copy of this immuneACCESS table, which keeps in-frame sequences only. Checked studies attribute under half of the gap to unresolved V genes and leave the rest unexplained. V and J calls plus clone size are reproduced from that table; the DNA served to infer D and trimming. This sample comprises 150,000 to 200,000 clones, 84% of them detected only once. The ten most abundant clones make up 15% to 20% of the sample.

As for this clone: No cognate antigen has been identified for it. Base qualities are not recorded, but no much larger clone differs from it by a single base.

On the study overall, not on this receptor specifically: The amount of clinical and demographic metadata varied by source and participant and was provided uncurated.

This sequence was found in a woman of 80 years or more with acute or convalescent COVID-19. The sample was peripheral blood. Rearrangement joined TRBV10-3 to TRBJ2-7; 13 central nucleotides agree with TRBD2. Here is the DNA: TGTGCCATCAGTCCGGGACTAGCGGGAATCGAGCAGTACTTC. It encodes CAISPGLAGIEQYF.